The clone carrying this T cell receptor (beta chain) showed up just once. The antigen is undetermined. Presence of unique molecular identifiers characterized the TCR beta cDNA libraries. TCRdb recomputed calls from the PCR reads with MiXCR, one row per CDR3 protein. The repertoire includes around 260,000 distinct CDR3 sequences, 35% to 40% of them detected once, and under 5.5% sits in the top ten. The data were obtained in a study of post-analysis software for immune sequencing data. Study-level results: There were roughly 5 TRBV segments more frequent in patients than controls, and TRBV5-6, TRBV5-1 and TRBV20-1 were among them.

The germline gives CDR1 SEHNR, CDR2 FQNEAQ (reference sequence). Trimming took 0 bases from V and 0 from J; bases not matched to a gene: 8. CDR3 length: 17 amino acids. The chain joins TRBV7-9 to TRBJ2-7; 7 bases match TRBD2. Sequencing input: blood. This receptor was taken from a girl under 18 with multiple sclerosis. Written as DNA, the CDR3 is TGTGCCAGCAGCTTAGCAGGTCAGCGGGGTAGCTCCTACGAGCAGTACTTC. It yields the protein CASSLAGQRGSSYEQYF.